These 3 T cell receptor beta chains were sequenced from one sample in a study of CDR3 diversity in severe acne. TCRdb fed the PCR reads into MiXCR, producing one record per CDR3 protein. The sample carries about 84,000 distinct CDR3 sequences, 45% to 65% recorded once. Sequences were obtained from blood. The origin of the receptors is a male donor in good health, without acne.

The chain couples TRBV2 to TRBJ1-5, with D hard to call. CDR1 SNHLY and CDR2 FYNNEI come from the germline V gene. Trimming pared 7 bases from V and 1 base from J, leaving 23 bases between. This CDR3 has 18 amino acids. The CDR3 coding sequence is TGTGCCAGCACCTCCCTCTCAACTCGGGTCGACAGCAATCAGCCCCAGCATTTT. Translating gives CASTSLSTRVDSNQPQHF.

This clonotype turned up a few times. The chain has TRBV20-1 and TRBJ2-5, with TRBD2 matching 8 bases. Germline loops: CDR1 DFQATT, CDR2 SNEGSKA (reference sequence). After removal of 7 bases from V and 9 bases from J, the junction contained 16 bases not matched to a gene. The CDR3 has 14 amino acids. CDR3 coding DNA: TGCAGTGTCGGGTCGGGGGGGAACAATCAGCCCCAGTACTTC. This translates into CSVGSGGNNQPQYF.

This clonotype has only a few counts. The chain couples TRBV2 to TRBJ1-1, with D tentatively TRBD1 (6 bases). V lost 6 bases and J 0 bases, leaving 14 bases between the germline ends. The germline gives CDR1 SNHLY, CDR2 FYNNEI. The CDR3 totals 15 residues. The CDR3 is CASRGALRMNTEAFF. CDR3 DNA sequence: TGTGCCAGCAGGGGGGCCTTGAGGATGAACACTGAAGCTTTCTTT.